This T cell receptor beta chain comes out of a study of blood T cell repertoires in COVID-19. Study-level information: PBMCs, B-cell-depleted T cells, or T cells provided the cDNA or gDNA that made up the material.

Libraries were prepared by immunoSEQ multiplex PCR; TCRdb keeps only in-frame clonotypes and omits some of them. The repertoire holds about 370,000 clones, with 85% to 90% as singletons. Those who participated ranged in age from roughly 18 to 90 years and resided in 20 to 25 US areas. Researchers sorted participants into cohorts using their self-reported clinical history. The source of this sequence is a man younger than 30 who had recovered from COVID-19. Sequencing input: PBMCs or T cells enriched from blood (not recorded which).

The CDR3 is CASSYSAQGAYEQYF. CDR3 coding DNA: TGTGCCAGCAGTTACTCGGCACAGGGGGCCTACGAGCAGTACTTC. The rearrangement uses TRBV6-5 and TRBJ2-7, with TRBD1 matching over 8 bases. The V segment lost 0 bases and the J segment 2 bases; nucleotides outside the gene matches: 3. The germline V gene encodes CDR1 MNHEY and CDR2 SVGAGI. The CDR3 has 15 amino acids.